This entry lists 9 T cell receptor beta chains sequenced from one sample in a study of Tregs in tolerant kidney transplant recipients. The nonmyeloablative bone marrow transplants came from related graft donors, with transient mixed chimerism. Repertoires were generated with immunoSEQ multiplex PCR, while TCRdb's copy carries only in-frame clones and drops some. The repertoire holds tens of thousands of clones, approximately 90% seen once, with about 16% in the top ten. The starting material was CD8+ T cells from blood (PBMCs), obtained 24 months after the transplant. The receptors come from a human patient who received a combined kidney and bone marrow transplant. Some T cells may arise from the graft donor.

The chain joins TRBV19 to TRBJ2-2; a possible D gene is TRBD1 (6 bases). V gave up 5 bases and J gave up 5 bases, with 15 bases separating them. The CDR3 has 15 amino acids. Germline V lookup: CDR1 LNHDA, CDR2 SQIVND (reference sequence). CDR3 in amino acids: CASSPGTRATGELFF. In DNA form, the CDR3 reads TGTGCCAGTAGTCCCGGGACAAGGGCAACCGGGGAGCTGTTTTTT.

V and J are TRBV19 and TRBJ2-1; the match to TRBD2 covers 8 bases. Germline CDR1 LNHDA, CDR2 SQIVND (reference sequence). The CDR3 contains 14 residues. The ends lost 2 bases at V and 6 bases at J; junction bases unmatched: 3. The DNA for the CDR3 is TGTGCCAGTAGTATACTAGCGGGTTTCAATGAGCAGTTCTTC. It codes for CASSILAGFNEQFF. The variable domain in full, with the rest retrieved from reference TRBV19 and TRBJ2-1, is DGGITQSPKYLFRKEGQNVTLSCEQNLNHDAMYWYRQDPGQGLRLIYYSQIVNDFQKGDIAEGYSVSREKKESFPLTVTSAQKNPTAFYLCASSILAGFNEQFFGPGTRLTVL.

For the CDR3, the DNA is TGCGCCAGCAGCCAAGCGACAGGGCCCTATGGCTACACCTTC. Its protein is CASSQATGPYGYTF. The chain has TRBV4-1 and TRBJ1-2; 7 nucleotides line up with TRBD1. The CDR3 loop spans 14 amino acids. Trimming cost V 1 base and J 4 bases; bases outside gene matches: 3. Germline CDR1 reads MGHRA; CDR2 reads YSYEKL.

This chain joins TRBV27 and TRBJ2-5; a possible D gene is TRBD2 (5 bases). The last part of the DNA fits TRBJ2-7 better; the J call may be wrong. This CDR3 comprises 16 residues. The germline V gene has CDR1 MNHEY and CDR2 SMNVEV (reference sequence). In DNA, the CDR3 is TGTGCCAGCAGTTTACGTTTTGGGGAGTTATCAAACGAGCAGTACTTC. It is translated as CASSLRFGELSNEQYF.

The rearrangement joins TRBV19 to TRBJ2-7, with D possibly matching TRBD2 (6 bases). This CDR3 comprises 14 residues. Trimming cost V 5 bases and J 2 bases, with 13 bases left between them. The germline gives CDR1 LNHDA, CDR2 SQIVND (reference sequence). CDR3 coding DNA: TGTGCCAGTAGTTCCGGGGGATGGGCCTACGAGCAGTACTTC. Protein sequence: CASSSGGWAYEQYF.

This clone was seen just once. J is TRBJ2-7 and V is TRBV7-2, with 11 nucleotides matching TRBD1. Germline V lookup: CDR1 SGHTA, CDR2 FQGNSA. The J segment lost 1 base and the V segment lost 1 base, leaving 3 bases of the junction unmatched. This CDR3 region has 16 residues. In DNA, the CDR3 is TGTGCCAGCAGCTTAGGGGGACAGGGGGGATCCTACGAGCAGTACTTC. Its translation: CASSLGGQGGSYEQYF.

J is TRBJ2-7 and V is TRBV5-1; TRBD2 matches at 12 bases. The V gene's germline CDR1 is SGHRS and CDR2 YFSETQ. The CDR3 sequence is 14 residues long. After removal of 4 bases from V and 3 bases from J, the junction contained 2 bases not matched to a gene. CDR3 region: CASSMTSGSYEQYF. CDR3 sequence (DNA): TGCGCCAGCAGCATGACTAGCGGGAGCTACGAGCAGTACTTC.

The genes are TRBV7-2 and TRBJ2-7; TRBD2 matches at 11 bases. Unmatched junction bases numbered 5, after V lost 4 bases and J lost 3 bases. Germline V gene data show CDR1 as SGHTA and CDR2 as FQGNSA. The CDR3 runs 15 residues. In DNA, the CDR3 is TGTGCCAGCAGCTATTTCGGGACTAGCGGCTACGAGCAGTACTTC. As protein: CASSYFGTSGYEQYF.

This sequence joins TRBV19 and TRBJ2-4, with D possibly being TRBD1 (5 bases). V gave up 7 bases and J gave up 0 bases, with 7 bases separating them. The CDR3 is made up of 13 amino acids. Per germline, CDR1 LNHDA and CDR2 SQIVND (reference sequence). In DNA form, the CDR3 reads TGTGCCAGTACAGGGATAGCCAAAAACATTCAGTACTTC. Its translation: CASTGIAKNIQYF.